The entry below gives a single T cell receptor (beta chain) sequence along with its context. As yet, its antigen is unknown. PCR amplification relied on 60 Vbeta primers (plus 13 Jbeta primers). The assay was immunoSEQ multiplex PCR, and TCRdb's table has in-frame clones only and misses some. The table lists about 180,000 clones, 82% of them singletons. Germline trimming cut 4 bases from V and 11 bases from J; bases unmatched to any gene: 7. CDR1 and CDR2 (germline): GTSNPN, SVGIG (reference sequence). The CDR3 is 12 amino acids. This sample was taken from a study of cytomegalovirus exposure and HLA in healthy donors. Study-wide results and caveats: Most TCR sequences were rare, but some public TCRs occurred in many donors. Clonal expansion, a later analysis showed, was greater in HLA-associated TCR beta chains than in equally common others. The listing of 150 to 200 TCR beta chains classed them as cytomegalovirus-associated. Using a false discovery rate of 0.05, a later analysis showed that approximately 17,000 TCR beta sequences were associated with HLA alleles.

The sequenced material came from PBMCs. The receptor was derived from a man between 35 and 55 years old in good health and CMV-seronegative. V gene TRBV30 combines with J gene TRBJ2-1, with TRBD2 matching over 8 bases. CDR3 DNA sequence: TGTGCCTGGACTTCTAGCGGGCTTCAGCAGTTCTTC. Its translation is CAWTSSGLQQFF.